This entry is about one T cell receptor (beta chain). Other DNA sequences of this sample code for an identical CDR3. The CDR3 has 13 amino acids. CDR1 and CDR2 (germline): LNHDA, SQIVND (reference sequence). The V end was cut by 1 base, the J end by 3 bases, with 7 bases between. This sample is part of a study of T cell changes during pregnancy in multiple sclerosis. The assay was immunoSEQ multiplex PCR, and TCRdb's table has in-frame clones only and misses some. The data hold more than 45,000 clones, with approximately 93% observed a single time. The rearrangement uses TRBV19 and TRBJ2-7; a possible D gene is TRBD1 (6 bases). The material was CD8+ T cells from peripheral blood mononuclear cells, obtained in the second trimester of pregnancy. The TCR sequence derives from a female donor with multiple sclerosis, enrolled in a pregnancy study. This CDR3 is CASSIGGLYEQYF. CDR3 sequence (DNA): TGTGCCAGTAGTATAGGGGGGCTCTACGAGCAGTACTTC.